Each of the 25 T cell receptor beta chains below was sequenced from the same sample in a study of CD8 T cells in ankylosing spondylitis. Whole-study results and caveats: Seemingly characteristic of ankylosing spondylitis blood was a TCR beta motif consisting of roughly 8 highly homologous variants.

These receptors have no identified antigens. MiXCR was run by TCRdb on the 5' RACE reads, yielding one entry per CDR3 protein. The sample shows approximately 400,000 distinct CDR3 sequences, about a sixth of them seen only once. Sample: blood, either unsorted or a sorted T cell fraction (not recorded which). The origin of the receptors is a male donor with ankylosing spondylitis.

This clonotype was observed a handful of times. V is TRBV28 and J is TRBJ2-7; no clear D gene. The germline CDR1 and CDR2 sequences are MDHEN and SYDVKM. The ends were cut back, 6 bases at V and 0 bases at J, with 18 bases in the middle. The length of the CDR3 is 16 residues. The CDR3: CASRLGFSFSSYEQYF. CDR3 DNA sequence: TGTGCCAGCAGGCTCGGTTTCAGTTTTAGCTCCTACGAGCAGTACTTC.

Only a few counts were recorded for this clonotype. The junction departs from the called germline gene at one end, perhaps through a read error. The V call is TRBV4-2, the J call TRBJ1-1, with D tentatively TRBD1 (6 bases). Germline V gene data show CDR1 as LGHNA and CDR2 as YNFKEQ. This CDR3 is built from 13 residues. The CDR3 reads CASSQVGHPGGAF. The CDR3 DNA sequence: TGTGCCAGCAGCCAAGTTGGCCACCCGGGGGGGGCCTTT.

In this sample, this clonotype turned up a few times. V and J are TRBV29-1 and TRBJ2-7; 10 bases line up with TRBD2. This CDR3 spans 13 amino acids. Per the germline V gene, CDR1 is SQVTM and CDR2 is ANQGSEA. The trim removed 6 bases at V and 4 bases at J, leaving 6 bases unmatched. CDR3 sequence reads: CSVGTSEKYEQYF. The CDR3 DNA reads TGCAGCGTCGGGACTAGCGAGAAGTACGAGCAGTACTTC.

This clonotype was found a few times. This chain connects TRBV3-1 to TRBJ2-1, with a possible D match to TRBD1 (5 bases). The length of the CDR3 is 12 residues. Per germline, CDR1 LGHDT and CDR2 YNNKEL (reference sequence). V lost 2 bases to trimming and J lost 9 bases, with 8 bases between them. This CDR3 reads CASSQTQGEQFF. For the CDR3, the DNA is TGTGCCAGCAGCCAAACGCAGGGTGAGCAGTTCTTC.

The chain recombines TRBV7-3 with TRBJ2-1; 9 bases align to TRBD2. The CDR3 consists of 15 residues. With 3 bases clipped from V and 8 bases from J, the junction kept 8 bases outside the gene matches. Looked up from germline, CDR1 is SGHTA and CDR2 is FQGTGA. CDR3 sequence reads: CASSLERGDRDEQFF. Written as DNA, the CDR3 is TGTGCCAGCAGCTTGGAGCGGGGGGATCGGGATGAGCAGTTCTTC.

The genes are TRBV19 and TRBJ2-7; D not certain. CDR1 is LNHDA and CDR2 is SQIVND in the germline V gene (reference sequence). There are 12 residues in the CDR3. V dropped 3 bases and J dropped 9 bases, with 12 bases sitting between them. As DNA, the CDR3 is TGTGCCAGTAGTATCGCCGACTCCGGGCAGTACTTC. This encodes CASSIADSGQYF.

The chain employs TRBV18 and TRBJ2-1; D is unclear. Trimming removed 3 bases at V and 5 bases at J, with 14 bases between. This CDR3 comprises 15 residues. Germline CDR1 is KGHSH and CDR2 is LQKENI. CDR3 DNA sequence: TGTGCCAGCTCACCTGACTCGAAACCGAACAATGAGCAGTTCTTC. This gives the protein CASSPDSKPNNEQFF.

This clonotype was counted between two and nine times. CDR3 loop: CASREKEGRASTEAFF. DNA of the CDR3: TGTGCCAGCAGGGAAAAAGAAGGCAGGGCCTCCACTGAAGCTTTCTTT. The rearrangement joins TRBV12-3 or TRBV12-4 to TRBJ1-1, with TRBD1 as a possible D gene (5 bases). The CDR3 has 16 residues. The ends were cut back, 6 bases at V and 4 bases at J, with 21 bases in the middle.

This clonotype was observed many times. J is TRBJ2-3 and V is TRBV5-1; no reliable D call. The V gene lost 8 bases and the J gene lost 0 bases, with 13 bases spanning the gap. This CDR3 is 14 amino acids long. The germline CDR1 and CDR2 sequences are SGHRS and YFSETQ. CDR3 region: CASGLTVSTDTQYF. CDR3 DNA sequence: TGCGCCAGTGGGCTGACGGTTAGCACAGATACGCAGTATTTT.

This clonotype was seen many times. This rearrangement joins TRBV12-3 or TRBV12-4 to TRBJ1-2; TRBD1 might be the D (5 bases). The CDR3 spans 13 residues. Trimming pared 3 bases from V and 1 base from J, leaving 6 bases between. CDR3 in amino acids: CASSLGDNYGYTF. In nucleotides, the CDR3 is TGTGCCAGCAGTTTGGGGGATAACTATGGCTACACCTTC.

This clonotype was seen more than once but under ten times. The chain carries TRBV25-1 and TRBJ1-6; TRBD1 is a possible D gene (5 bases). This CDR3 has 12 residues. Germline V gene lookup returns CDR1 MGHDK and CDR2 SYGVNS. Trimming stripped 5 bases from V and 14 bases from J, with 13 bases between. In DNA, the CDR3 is TGTGCCAGCAGTTCCAGCGTGGGGGCCCTCCACTTT. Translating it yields CASSSSVGALHF.

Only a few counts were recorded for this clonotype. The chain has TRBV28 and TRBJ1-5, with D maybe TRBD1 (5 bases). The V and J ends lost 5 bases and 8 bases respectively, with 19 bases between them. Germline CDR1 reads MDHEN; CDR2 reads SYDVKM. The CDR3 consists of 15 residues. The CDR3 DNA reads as TGTGCCAGCAGTCCCGCAAGGGCGCGGGGGAAGCCCCAGCATTTT. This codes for CASSPARARGKPQHF. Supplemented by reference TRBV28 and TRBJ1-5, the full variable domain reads DVKVTQSSRYLVKRTGEKVFLECVQDMDHENMFWYRQDPGLGLRLIYFSYDVKMKEKGDIPEGYSVSREKKERFSLILESASTNQTSMYLCASSPARARGKPQHFGDGTRLSIL.

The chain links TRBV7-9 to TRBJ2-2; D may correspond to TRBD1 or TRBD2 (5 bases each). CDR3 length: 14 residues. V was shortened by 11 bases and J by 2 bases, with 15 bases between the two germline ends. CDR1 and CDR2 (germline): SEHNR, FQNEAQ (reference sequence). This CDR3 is CAGTGPKNTGELFF. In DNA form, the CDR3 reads TGTGCCGGCACGGGGCCTAAAAACACCGGGGAGCTGTTTTTT.

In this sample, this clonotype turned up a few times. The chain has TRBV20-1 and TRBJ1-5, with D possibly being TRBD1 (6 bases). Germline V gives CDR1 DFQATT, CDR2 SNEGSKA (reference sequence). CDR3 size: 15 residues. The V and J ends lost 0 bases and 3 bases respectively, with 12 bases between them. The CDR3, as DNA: TGCAGTGCTAGAGATCCCAGGGGCAACAATCAGCCCCAGCATTTT. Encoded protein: CSARDPRGNNQPQHF.

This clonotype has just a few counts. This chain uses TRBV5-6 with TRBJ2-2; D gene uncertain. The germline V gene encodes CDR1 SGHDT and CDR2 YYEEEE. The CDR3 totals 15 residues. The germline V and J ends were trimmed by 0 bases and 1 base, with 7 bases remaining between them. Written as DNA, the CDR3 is TGTGCCAGCAGCTTGGAGATGATGAACACCGGGGAGCTGTTTTTT. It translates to CASSLEMMNTGELFF.

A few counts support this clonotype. CDR3 amino acids: CASSPQAGQGREKLFF. The DNA for the CDR3 is TGTGCCAGCAGTCCCCAGGCCGGACAGGGTAGAGAAAAACTGTTTTTT. V is TRBV12-3 or TRBV12-4 and J is TRBJ1-4, with 8 bases aligning to TRBD1. The CDR3 totals 16 residues. V shed 5 bases and J 8 bases; nucleotides not matched to a gene: 13.

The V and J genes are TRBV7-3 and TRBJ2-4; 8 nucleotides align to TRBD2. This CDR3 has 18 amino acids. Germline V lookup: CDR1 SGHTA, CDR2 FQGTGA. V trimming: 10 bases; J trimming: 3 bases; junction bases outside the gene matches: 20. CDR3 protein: CAISLSGLGMSGKNIQYF. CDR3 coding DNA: TGTGCCATCAGTTTATCGGGACTAGGGATGTCGGGCAAAAACATTCAGTACTTC.

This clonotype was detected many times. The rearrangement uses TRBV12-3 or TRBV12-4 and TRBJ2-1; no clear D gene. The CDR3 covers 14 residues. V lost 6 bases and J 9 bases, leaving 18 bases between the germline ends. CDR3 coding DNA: TGTGCCAGCAGCCGAATGGTTAGCTCGAGTGAGCAGTTCTTC. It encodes CASSRMVSSSEQFF.

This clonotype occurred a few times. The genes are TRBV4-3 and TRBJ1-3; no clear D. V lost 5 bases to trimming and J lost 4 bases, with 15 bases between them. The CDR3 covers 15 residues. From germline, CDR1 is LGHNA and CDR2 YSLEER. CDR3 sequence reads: CASSWQAIAGNTIYF. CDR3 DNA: TGCGCCAGCAGCTGGCAGGCGATCGCGGGAAACACCATATATTTT.

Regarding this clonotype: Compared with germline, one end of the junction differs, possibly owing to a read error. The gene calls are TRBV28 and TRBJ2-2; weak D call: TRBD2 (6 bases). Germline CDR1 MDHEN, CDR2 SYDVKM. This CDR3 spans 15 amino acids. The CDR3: CASSPPRGNPGELFF. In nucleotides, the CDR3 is TGTGCCAGCAGTCCCCCACGGGGGAACCCCGGGGAGCTGTTTTTT.

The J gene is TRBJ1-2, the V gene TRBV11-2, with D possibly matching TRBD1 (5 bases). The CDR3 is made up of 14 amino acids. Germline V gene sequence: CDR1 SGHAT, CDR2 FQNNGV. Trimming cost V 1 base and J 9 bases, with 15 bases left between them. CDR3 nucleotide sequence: TGTGCCAGCAGCTTAGCAGGGACGGACCTGCGCTACACCTTC. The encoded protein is CASSLAGTDLRYTF.

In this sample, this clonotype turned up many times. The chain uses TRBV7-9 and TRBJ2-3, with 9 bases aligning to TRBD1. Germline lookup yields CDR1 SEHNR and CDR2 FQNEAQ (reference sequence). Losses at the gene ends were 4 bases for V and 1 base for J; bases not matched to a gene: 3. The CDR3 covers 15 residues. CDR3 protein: CASSSGQGGTDTQYF. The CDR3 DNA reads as TGTGCCAGCAGCTCGGGACAGGGAGGCACAGATACGCAGTATTTT.

This CDR3 is CASSLWGTGDTDTQYF. DNA for the CDR3: TGTGCCAGCAGCTTATGGGGGACAGGGGACACAGATACGCAGTATTTT. The chain recombines TRBV7-8 with TRBJ2-3; 10 bases line up with TRBD1. The CDR3 has 16 amino acids. V dropped 2 bases and J dropped 2; count of bases not matched to a gene: 4. Germline lookup yields CDR1 SGHVS and CDR2 FQNEAQ.

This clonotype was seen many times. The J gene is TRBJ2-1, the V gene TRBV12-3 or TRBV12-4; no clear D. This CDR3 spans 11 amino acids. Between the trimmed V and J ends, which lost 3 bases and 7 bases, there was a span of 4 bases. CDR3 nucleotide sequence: TGTGCCAGCAGTTTGGAGAATGAGCAGTTCTTC. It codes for CASSLENEQFF.

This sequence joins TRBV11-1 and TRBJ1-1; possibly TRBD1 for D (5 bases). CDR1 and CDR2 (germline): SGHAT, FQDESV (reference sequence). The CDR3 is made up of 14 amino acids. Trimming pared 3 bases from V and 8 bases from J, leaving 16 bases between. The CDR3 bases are TGTGCCAGCAGCTTTAGGGGCCCGGACGCCGAAGCTTTCTTT. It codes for CASSFRGPDAEAFF.